This TCR beta chain came from a study of shared clonotypes between healthy human individuals. The overall study: Two female and three male donors aged 18 to 49 were enrolled.

Each replicate PCR on the sorted subsets used approximately 200 ng DNA (roughly 27,000 T cell genomes). Method: immunoSEQ multiplex PCR; TCRdb's copy keeps in-frame clones and lacks some. The top ten hold about 0.057% of the sample, which has under 600,000 clones, around 97% seen once. Trimming took 5 bases from V and 0 from J; bases not matched to a gene: 1. Germline lookup yields CDR1 SNHLY and CDR2 FYNNEI. CDR3 size: 15 residues. The sample taken for sequencing was naive CD4+ T cells sorted from blood. Subset reported: CD45RA+ positively selected. The chain employs TRBV2 and TRBJ2-1; TRBD2 aligns across 10 bases. This clonotype originated in a woman younger than 45 in good health. Here the CDR3 reads CASSKRGGSYNEQFF. The CDR3 bases are TGTGCCAGCAGTAAGCGGGGGGGCTCCTACAATGAGCAGTTCTTC.